This note documents a single T cell receptor beta chain sequence. This clone has a single count. The antigen this receptor binds is unknown. Base qualities are not at hand, and no much larger clone is one base apart. Other DNA sequences in this sample translate to the same CDR3. The germline V gene encodes CDR1 SGHRS and CDR2 YFSETQ. The CDR3 covers 14 residues, taking in both the cysteine and the phenylalanine. The only DNA kept is the CDR3, 42 bases in frame from the first base. Relative to germline, V is missing 4 bases and J is missing 8 bases, with 8 bases of the junction outside any gene match. No immune events such as infections were documented for the healthy donors during the collection period. Blood repertoires from healthy donors were used as a training cohort for calibrating time-dependent variance in a beta-binomial model of differential abundance of T-cell clones. The training cohort was composed of about 10 healthy donors, 3 female and 7 male. Donor ages ranged from about 29 to 70 years, with an average of approximately 43 years. Whole blood, obtained from a commercial supplier, was collected from each healthy donor at three time points spaced approximately 15 days apart. For immunosequencing, genomic DNA was extracted from unsorted whole blood.

TCRbeta CDR3 regions were profiled with the immunoSEQ Assay using bias-controlled multiplex PCR amplification of genomic DNA. As for the authors' bioinformatics: The absolute abundance of each unique TCRbeta CDR3 region was quantified after sequences were collapsed and filtered. Two models were used to test differential abundance: a binomial model (Fisher-equivalent) and a beta-binomial model that adds time-dependent variance fitted from healthy donors. Clones with fewer than 5 combined templates were excluded, and clones with Benjamini-Hochberg FDR below 0.01 were called differentially abundant. Beta-binomial variance was modeled as a function of total template count across the two samples using the form v = (b*log(k)+a)^2. This is the immuneACCESS table as TCRdb keeps it, with only in-frame sequences that have V and J called. A part of the clones is gone; compared with another copy, unresolved V genes explain less than half, and the rest is unexplained. The V and J calls and clone size come from that table; D and trimming were worked out from the DNA. In all, the sample holds about 110,000 clones, and around 88% of those were seen once. Around 15% of the sample is taken by the ten largest.

The data originate from a study of identifying expanded T cells in peripheral blood (dated by TCRdb to between 2017 and 2020). Study-wide context: Four technical replicates, made by sequencing separate aliquots from the same pool of genomic DNA, were compared pairwise.

Here is what the overall study found, with its caveats: Across all healthy donors, variance in clone template counts between roughly two-week samples was found to increase significantly with total template count. It was expected by the authors that biological variance in healthy repertoires might increase further over much longer intervals, such as months to years. The beta-binomial model significantly reduced the number of clones called differentially abundant and the false-positive rate across all healthy-donor time intervals. The binomial model flagged approximately 1.2 differentially abundant clones between technical replicates, compared with about 16 over about 2 weeks and 19 over around four weeks.

Sequences were obtained from blood. This TCR derives from a person between 18 and 70 years old in good health. The chain uses TRBV5-1 and TRBJ1-4, with 7 bases in between that match TRBD1. The bases are TGCGCCAGCAGCCTGTCACCAGGGGGAGAAAAACTGTTTTTT. Protein translation: CASSLSPGGEKLFF.